This TCR beta chain came from a study of shared clonotypes between healthy human individuals. Into CD45RA+ naive and CD45RA-negative memory subsets, the CD4+ cells were split. Findings of the study overall: Blood was the sole source, and tissue repertoires probably differ. Estimated richness was generally greater in naive than memory subsets. Clonotype sharing among donors was thought likely to change with sequencing depth.

The CDR3 length is 14 residues. Germline V gives CDR1 MDHEN, CDR2 SYDVKM. The ends lost 3 bases at V and 7 bases at J; junction bases unmatched: 5. The protocol was immunoSEQ multiplex PCR, while the TCRdb copy is restricted to in-frame clones and leaves out a portion. Here the sample spans 2 million to 3 million clones, approximately 93% being singletons. Comment on this clone: The antigen is not known.

The sample consisted of naive CD4+ T cells from PBMCs. Documented subset: CD45RA+ positively selected. The rearrangement uses TRBV28 and TRBJ2-1; 8 nucleotides match TRBD2. The TCR comes from a man between 18 and 29 years old in good health. Some clones in this sample may be carry-over from other donors' samples. CDR3 sequence (DNA): TGTGCCAGCAGTTTGGGGACTAGGGGGAATGAGCAGTTCTTC. Residues: CASSLGTRGNEQFF.